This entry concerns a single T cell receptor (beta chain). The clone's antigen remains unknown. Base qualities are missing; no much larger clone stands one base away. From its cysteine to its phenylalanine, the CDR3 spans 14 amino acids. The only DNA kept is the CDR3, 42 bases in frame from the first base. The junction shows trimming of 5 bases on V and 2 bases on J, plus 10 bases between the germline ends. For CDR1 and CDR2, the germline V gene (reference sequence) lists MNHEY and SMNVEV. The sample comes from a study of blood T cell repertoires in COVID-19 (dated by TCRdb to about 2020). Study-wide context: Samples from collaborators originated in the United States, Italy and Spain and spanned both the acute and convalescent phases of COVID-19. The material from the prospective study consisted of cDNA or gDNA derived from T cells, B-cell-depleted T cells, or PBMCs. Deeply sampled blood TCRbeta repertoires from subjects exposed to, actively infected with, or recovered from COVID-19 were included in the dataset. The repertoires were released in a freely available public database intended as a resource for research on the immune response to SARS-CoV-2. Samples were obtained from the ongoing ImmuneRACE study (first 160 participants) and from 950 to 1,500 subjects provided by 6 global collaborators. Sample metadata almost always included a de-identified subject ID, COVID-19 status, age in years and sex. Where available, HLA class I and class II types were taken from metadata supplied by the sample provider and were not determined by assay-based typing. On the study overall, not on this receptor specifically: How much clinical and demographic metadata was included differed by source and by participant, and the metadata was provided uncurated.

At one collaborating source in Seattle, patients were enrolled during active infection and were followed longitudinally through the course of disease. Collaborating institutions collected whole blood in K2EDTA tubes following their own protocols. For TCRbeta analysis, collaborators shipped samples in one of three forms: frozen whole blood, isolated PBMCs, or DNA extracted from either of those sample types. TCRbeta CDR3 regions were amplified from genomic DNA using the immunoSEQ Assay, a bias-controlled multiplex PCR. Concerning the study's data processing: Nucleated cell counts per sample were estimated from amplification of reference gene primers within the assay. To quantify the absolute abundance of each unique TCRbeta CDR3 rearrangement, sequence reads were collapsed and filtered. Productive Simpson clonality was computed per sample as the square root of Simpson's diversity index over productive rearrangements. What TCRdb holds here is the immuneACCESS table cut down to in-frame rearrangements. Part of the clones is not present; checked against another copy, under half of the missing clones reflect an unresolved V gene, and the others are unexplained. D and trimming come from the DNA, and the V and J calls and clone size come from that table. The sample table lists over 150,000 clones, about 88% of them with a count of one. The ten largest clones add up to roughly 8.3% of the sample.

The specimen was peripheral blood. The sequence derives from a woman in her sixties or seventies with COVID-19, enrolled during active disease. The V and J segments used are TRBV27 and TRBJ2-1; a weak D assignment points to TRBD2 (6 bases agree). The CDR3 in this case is CASSPPGAYNEQFF. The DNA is TGTGCCAGCAGTCCCCCGGGAGCCTACAATGAGCAGTTCTTC.